This T cell receptor beta chain appears in the sequencing data of a study of cytomegalovirus exposure and HLA in healthy donors. 60 Vbeta and 13 Jbeta primers were used in PCR. TCRdb's table, derived via immunoSEQ multiplex PCR, lists solely in-frame clones and lacks some. Here the sample spans about 160,000 clones, around 80% being singletons. Looked up from germline, CDR1 is MNHEY and CDR2 is SMNVEV (reference sequence). The CDR3 contains 12 residues. Trimming shortened V by 2 bases and J by 8 bases, and 7 bases separated the two germline ends. V usage is TRBV27 and J usage is TRBJ2-1; the D is unclear. The clonotype comes from a man aged 18-30 years in good health and CMV-seronegative. Material for sequencing was PBMCs. The CDR3 sequence: CASSLGLHEQFF. DNA of the CDR3: TGTGCCAGCAGTTTAGGGCTCCATGAGCAGTTCTTC.